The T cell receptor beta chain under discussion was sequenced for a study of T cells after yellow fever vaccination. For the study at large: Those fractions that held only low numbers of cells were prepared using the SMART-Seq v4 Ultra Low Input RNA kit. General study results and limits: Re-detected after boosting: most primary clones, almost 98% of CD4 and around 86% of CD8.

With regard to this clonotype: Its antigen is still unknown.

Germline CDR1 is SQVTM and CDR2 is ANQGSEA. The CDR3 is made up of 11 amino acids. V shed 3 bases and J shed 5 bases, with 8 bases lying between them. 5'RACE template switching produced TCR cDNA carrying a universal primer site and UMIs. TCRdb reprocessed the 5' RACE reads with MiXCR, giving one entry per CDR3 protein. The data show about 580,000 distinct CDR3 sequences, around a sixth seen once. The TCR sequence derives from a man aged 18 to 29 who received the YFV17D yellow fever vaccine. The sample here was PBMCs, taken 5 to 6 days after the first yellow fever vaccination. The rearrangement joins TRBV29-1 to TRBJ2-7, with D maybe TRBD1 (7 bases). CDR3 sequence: CSVDRGDEQYF. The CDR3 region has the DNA TGCAGCGTTGACAGGGGGGACGAGCAGTACTTC.